This T cell receptor (beta chain) was obtained from a study of shared clonotypes between healthy human individuals. V was shortened by 5 bases and J by 0 bases, with 14 bases between the two germline ends. The CDR3 has 16 residues. Germline V lookup: CDR1 SGHTA, CDR2 FQGNSA. On this clone itself: Its antigen is not identified.

The study's findings and limits: In this cohort, only blood was sampled, and tissue repertoires likely differ.

The assay was carried out at the deep level. TCRdb keeps only in-frame clones here, not all; method: immunoSEQ multiplex PCR. This sample carries roughly 2 million clones, around 95% of them seen once, and the ten largest clones take around 0.13%. Division of CD4+ cells produced a CD45RA+ naive subset and a CD45RA-negative memory subset. Input material: naive CD4+ T cells sorted from blood. Subset of the sample: CD45RA+ positively selected. The source is a man aged 18 to 29 in good health. J is TRBJ2-1 and V is TRBV7-2, with TRBD2 as a possible D gene (5 bases). The CDR3, as DNA: TGTGCCAGCAGCCCGGGGTCGGGGAGCTCCTACAATGAGCAGTTCTTC. Protein product: CASSPGSGSSYNEQFF.